This TCR beta chain was captured by sequencing in a study of blood T cell repertoires in COVID-19. Study-level background: COVID-19 samples, acute and convalescent, were from the United States, Italy and Spain.

Seattle patients were enrolled while actively infected and followed longitudinally. TCRdb keeps only in-frame clones here, not all; method: immunoSEQ multiplex PCR. Of 200,000 to 250,000 clones in the sample, about 86% are singletons; the top ten hold roughly 10%. Trimming stripped 4 bases from V and 7 bases from J, with 5 bases between. Looked up from germline, CDR1 is SNHLY and CDR2 is FYNNEI. The CDR3 is 11 amino acids. Sample: peripheral blood. This chain connects TRBV2 to TRBJ1-3, with D hard to call. The receptor's source is a woman in her 50s with COVID-19, enrolled during active disease. The CDR3 here is CASSVENTIYF. CDR3 nucleotides: TGTGCCAGCAGTGTGGAGAACACCATATATTTT.